This TCR beta chain derives from a study of esophageal squamous cell carcinoma under preoperative chemotherapy. Noted time point: before preoperative PTX-NDP chemotherapy. Before surgery, patients were given preoperative paclitaxel-nedaplatin chemotherapy. TCRdb re-analysed the PCR reads in MiXCR, keeping a single row per CDR3 protein. Found here are more than 10,000 distinct CDR3 sequences, around half of them singletons; the top ten hold 16%. V lost 6 bases, J lost 3 bases, and 11 bases lay in between. This CDR3 is 14 amino acids long. Germline V gene lookup returns CDR1 ENHRY and CDR2 SYGVKD. Sample acquisition took place from a patient given preoperative chemotherapy. The V and J genes are TRBV10-3 and TRBJ2-2; D is unresolved. The TCR comes from a human donor with esophageal squamous cell carcinoma. The donor label of this sample is uncertain. The CDR3 sequence is CAIRPGTDTGELFF. The CDR3 DNA sequence: TGTGCCATCAGACCGGGTACGGACACCGGGGAGCTGTTTTTT.